The present TCR beta chain was sequenced within a study of cytomegalovirus exposure and HLA in healthy donors. The study ran its PCR with 60 Vbeta and 13 Jbeta primers. Method: immunoSEQ multiplex PCR; TCRdb's copy keeps in-frame clones and lacks some. Counted here are under 200,000 clones, about 85% occurring once; the ten biggest clones make up roughly 0.4%. Overall study results and limits: An ancestry cluster, one associated with Asian ancestry, reportedly showed fewer N-insertions than the approximately 670-donor mean in a later analysis. Later on, an analysis found that several of the most significant clusters appeared to be linked to common viral pathogens, which included parvovirus B19. Both high specificity and high sensitivity reportedly marked the classifier's diagnosis of cytomegalovirus status. Analysis performed later found 16,951 TCR beta sequences associated with HLA alleles at 0.05 false discovery rate.

The ends were cut back, 3 bases at V and 10 bases at J, with 16 bases in the middle. Germline V gene data show CDR1 as LNHDA and CDR2 as SQIVND (reference sequence). This CDR3 comprises 15 residues. Concerning this clone itself: The antigen remains undetermined.

Sequenced material: PBMCs. This TCR derives from a male donor in good health and CMV-seropositive. The chain recombines TRBV19 with TRBJ1-6; D not resolved. The chain's CDR3 is CASSIQDTSESPLHF. As DNA, the CDR3 is TGTGCCAGTAGTATTCAAGACACCTCGGAATCACCCCTCCACTTT.